Presented here are 27 T cell receptor beta chains from one specimen sequenced in a study of early T cells in non-severe SARS-CoV-2 infection. TCRdb re-analysed the 5' RACE reads in MiXCR, keeping a single row per CDR3 protein. The table shows tens of thousands of distinct CDR3 sequences, with roughly 5.7% occurring only once. The sample taken for sequencing was whole blood. The source of these receptors is an adult who was a healthcare worker with PCR-confirmed SARS-CoV-2 infection or an uninfected control (not recorded which).

This clonotype was seen a handful of times. The rearrangement uses TRBV25-1 and TRBJ2-5; maybe TRBD1 (6 bases). The CDR3 has 13 residues. V lost 6 bases to trimming and J lost 1 base, with 9 bases between them. The germline V gene has CDR1 MGHDK and CDR2 SYGVNS. Written as DNA, the CDR3 is TGTGCCAGCAGATCAGGGGTCCAAGAGACCCAGTACTTC. Protein product: CASRSGVQETQYF.

This clonotype showed up just a few times. V gene TRBV19 combines with J gene TRBJ1-2; D not resolved. Trimming left V 3 bases short and J 3 bases short, with 11 bases between. The CDR3 is 14 residues long. CDR1 is LNHDA, CDR2 SQIVND, per germline (reference sequence). The CDR3 DNA follows: TGTGCCAGTAGTATTTCGGCGGCTCACTATGGCTACACCTTC. Its protein is CASSISAAHYGYTF.

This rearrangement joins TRBV28 to TRBJ2-1; 9 nucleotides match TRBD2. The CDR3 covers 16 residues. CDR1 MDHEN and CDR2 SYDVKM come from the germline V gene. The junction had 8 bases not matched to a gene; V was cut back by 2 bases and J by 6 bases. The CDR3: CASSLGRGGGRNEQFF. In nucleotides, the CDR3 is TGTGCCAGCAGTTTAGGGCGCGGGGGGGGCCGCAATGAGCAGTTCTTC.

This clonotype appeared many times. This sequence joins TRBV9 and TRBJ2-5, with a tentative D call TRBD2 (7 bases). The CDR3 contains 14 residues. CDR1 and CDR2 (germline): SGDLS, YYNGEE. V lost 0 bases and J 4 bases, leaving 10 bases between the germline ends. The CDR3, as DNA: TGTGCCAGCAGCGTAGAGGGGGGGCGAGAGACCCAGTACTTC. It encodes CASSVEGGRETQYF.

The CDR3 here is CSARRQLNTEAFF. CDR3 bases: TGCAGTGCTAGGAGGCAGTTGAACACTGAAGCTTTCTTT. V gene TRBV20-1 combines with J gene TRBJ1-1; no clear D gene. Germline values: CDR1 DFQATT, CDR2 SNEGSKA (reference sequence). The CDR3 sequence is 13 residues long. The V end lost 3 bases, the J end lost 0 bases, and 8 bases lay between the germline ends.

Ten or more counts support this clonotype. The CDR3 spells CSAIGTSGMNEQFF. As DNA, the CDR3 is TGCAGTGCTATCGGGACTAGCGGGATGAATGAGCAGTTCTTC. The chain carries TRBV20-1 and TRBJ2-1; 13 bases match TRBD2. CDR1 is DFQATT and CDR2 is SNEGSKA in the germline V gene (reference sequence). CDR3 length: 14 residues. The junction had 4 bases not matched to a gene; V was cut back by 4 bases and J by 7 bases.

This clonotype came up many times. The J gene is TRBJ1-4, the V gene TRBV5-8, with unresolved D. This CDR3 region has 11 residues. Looked up from germline, CDR1 is SGHTS and CDR2 is YDEGEE. V lost 0 bases to trimming and J lost 7 bases, with 1 base between them. CDR3 amino acids: CASSLVEKLFF. In nucleotides, the CDR3 is TGTGCCAGCAGCTTGGTTGAAAAACTGTTTTTT.

Only a few counts were recorded for this clonotype. The rearrangement links TRBV18 to TRBJ2-7, with a tentative D call TRBD2 (6 bases). The length of the CDR3 is 18 residues. The germline V gene encodes CDR1 KGHSH and CDR2 LQKENI. The V and J ends lost 2 bases and 4 bases respectively, with 24 bases between them. CDR3 residues: CASSPGTGTGTGKYEQYF. The CDR3 coding sequence is TGTGCCAGCTCACCAGGAACGGGTACCGGGACTGGGAAATACGAGCAGTACTTC.

Many counts were recorded for this clonotype. The V call is TRBV6-1, the J call TRBJ1-1; possible D gene TRBD1, 6 bases. Germline V gives CDR1 MNHNS, CDR2 SASEGT. CDR3 length: 11 residues. The V gene lost 8 bases and the J gene lost 6 bases, with 10 bases spanning the gap. The CDR3 reads CASGGAPEAFF. CDR3 DNA: TGTGCCAGCGGGGGGGCCCCTGAAGCTTTCTTT.

This clonotype is judged medium-sized. The chain has TRBV20-1 and TRBJ2-2, with D uncertain. The V end was cut by 0 bases, the J end by 2 bases, with 7 bases between. Germline V gene data show CDR1 as DFQATT and CDR2 as SNEGSKA (reference sequence). CDR3 length: 14 amino acids. CDR3 loop: CSARDTTNTGELFF. CDR3 in DNA: TGCAGTGCTAGAGATACGACCAACACCGGGGAGCTGTTTTTT.

This clonotype was seen only a few times. V usage is TRBV9 and J usage is TRBJ2-3; 8 bases match TRBD1. The CDR3 spans 16 residues. J was trimmed by 4 bases and V by 4 bases; bases with no gene match: 11. Germline CDR1 SGDLS, CDR2 YYNGEE. The CDR3 bases are TGTGCCAGCAGCCCAAGACAGGGGCCAGGGGCAGATACGCAGTATTTT. Encoded protein: CASSPRQGPGADTQYF.

This clonotype was found a few times. V usage is TRBV2 and J usage is TRBJ2-5; D is possibly TRBD1 or TRBD2 (6 bases each). The V gene lost 8 bases and the J gene lost 4 bases, with 26 bases spanning the gap. CDR1 is SNHLY, CDR2 FYNNEI, per germline. CDR3 length: 17 amino acids. CDR3 DNA: TGTGCCAGCCGCTATTTATCAACGGGGGCATGGGGAGAGACCCAGTACTTC. This gives the protein CASRYLSTGAWGETQYF.

This clonotype was recorded many times. V and J are TRBV20-1 and TRBJ1-5, with no clear D. Trimming shortened V by 5 bases and J by 1 base, and 9 bases separated the two germline ends. The CDR3 extends over 13 amino acids. Germline-derived CDR1 and CDR2 are DFQATT and SNEGSKA (reference sequence). CDR3 nucleotides: TGCAGTGCTTTTGAGCACAGCAATCAGCCCCAGCATTTT. This encodes CSAFEHSNQPQHF.

The chain recombines TRBV12-3 or TRBV12-4 with TRBJ1-1; D might be TRBD1 (6 bases). Trimming removed 8 bases from V and 3 bases from J, with 19 bases in between. The CDR3 has 15 residues. The chain's CDR3 is CASALTQGKYTEAFF. The CDR3 coding sequence is TGTGCCAGCGCCCTCACGCAGGGGAAATACACTGAAGCTTTCTTT.

The chain has TRBV20-1 and TRBJ2-1; TRBD2 agrees at 7 bases. The germline V gene has CDR1 DFQATT and CDR2 SNEGSKA (reference sequence). Trimming took 0 bases from V and 3 from J; bases not matched to a gene: 5. The CDR3 loop spans 15 amino acids. CDR3 in DNA: TGCAGTGCTAGAGATCTAGCGGTTGGCTACAATGAGCAGTTCTTC. Its protein product is CSARDLAVGYNEQFF.

This sequence joins TRBV20-1 and TRBJ1-1, with a possible D match to TRBD1 (5 bases). The germline V gene encodes CDR1 DFQATT and CDR2 SNEGSKA (reference sequence). CDR3 size: 13 residues. V was pared by 6 bases and J by 6 bases, with 17 bases between. Here the CDR3 reads CSAPLEGMAEAFF. CDR3 nucleotide sequence: TGCAGTGCCCCCCTTGAGGGGATGGCTGAAGCTTTCTTT.

In this sample, this clonotype turned up many times. The chain employs TRBV28 and TRBJ2-7, with 8 bases fitting TRBD2. The junction had 6 bases not matched to a gene; V was cut back by 6 bases and J by 2 bases. This CDR3 is 14 amino acids long. Germline CDR1 reads MDHEN; CDR2 reads SYDVKM. CDR3 bases: TGTGCCAGCAGGTCCGTAGCGGGACCCTACGAGCAGTACTTC. Encoded protein: CASRSVAGPYEQYF.

Of note for this clonotype: Possible read error: a much larger clone is one base away. V gene TRBV12-3 or TRBV12-4 combines with J gene TRBJ2-7; perhaps TRBD2 as D (5 bases). The CDR3 sequence is 14 residues long. The CDR3 loop is CTSSLIGLSYEQYF. As DNA, the CDR3 is TGTACCAGCAGCCTAATTGGACTCTCCTACGAGCAGTACTTC.

This clonotype occurred many times. The genes are TRBV11-3 and TRBJ2-1; 7 positions agree with TRBD2. J was trimmed by 8 bases and V by 3 bases; bases with no gene match: 10. Per germline, CDR1 SGHNT and CDR2 YENEEA. The CDR3 spans 15 residues. The CDR3 DNA reads as TGTGCCAGCAGCTTGGTGGGCGGGAGTGACGATGAGCAGTTCTTC. It yields the protein CASSLVGGSDDEQFF. Using reference TRBV11-3 and TRBJ2-1 for the parts outside the CDR3, the full variable domain is EAGVVQSPRYKIIEKKQPVAFWCNPISGHNTLYWYLQNLGQGPELLIRYENEEAVDDSQLPKDRFSAERLKGVDSTLKIQPAELGDSAVYLCASSLVGGSDDEQFFGPGTRLTVL.

This clonotype was seen repeatedly, ten times or more. The rearrangement joins TRBV9 to TRBJ1-1, with D uncertain. The CDR3 is made up of 13 amino acids. CDR1 is SGDLS, CDR2 YYNGEE, per germline. V gave up 2 bases and J gave up 7 bases, with 12 bases separating them. CDR3 protein: CASSVSSPGEAFF. The CDR3 nucleotides are TGTGCCAGCAGCGTGTCAAGTCCGGGTGAAGCTTTCTTT.

This clonotype came up many times. The rearrangement uses TRBV12-3 or TRBV12-4 and TRBJ2-1; 11 nucleotides line up with TRBD1. CDR3 size: 13 residues. Trimming took 5 bases from V and 10 from J; bases not matched to a gene: 4. This chain's CDR3 is CASSGQGAEEQFF. DNA of the CDR3: TGTGCCAGCAGTGGACAGGGGGCAGAGGAGCAGTTCTTC.

The chain joins TRBV6-1 to TRBJ1-5; D remains unclear. Deletions cut 3 bases from V and 3 bases from J, with 12 bases between. The CDR3 covers 15 residues. Germline lookup yields CDR1 MNHNS and CDR2 SASEGT. The CDR3 nucleotides are TGTGCCAGCAGTGAGATGGTAGGGTACAATCAGCCCCAGCATTTT. It encodes CASSEMVGYNQPQHF.

This clonotype appeared many times. The chain has TRBV11-3 and TRBJ2-1; TRBD1 aligns across 9 bases. The CDR3 has 15 amino acids. Germline V gene data show CDR1 as SGHNT and CDR2 as YENEEA. V dropped 5 bases and J dropped 10; count of bases not matched to a gene: 12. In DNA, the CDR3 is TGTGCCAGCAGCCAACCGGGACAGGGTTCGTACGAGCAGTTCTTC. This encodes CASSQPGQGSYEQFF.

The chain employs TRBV11-2 and TRBJ1-5; D is possibly TRBD1 (6 bases). Trimming left V 2 bases short and J 6 bases short, with 11 bases between. The V gene's germline CDR1 is SGHAT and CDR2 FQNNGV. The CDR3 length is 14 residues. CDR3: CASSLNREGQPQHF. The DNA of the CDR3 is TGTGCCAGCAGCTTAAACAGGGAGGGTCAGCCCCAGCATTTT.

This clonotype came up many times. The chain combines TRBV20-1 with TRBJ2-7, with TRBD2 matching 11 bases. Germline CDR1 is DFQATT and CDR2 is SNEGSKA (reference sequence). CDR3 length: 13 amino acids. V dropped 4 bases and J dropped 4; count of bases not matched to a gene: 3. The DNA of the CDR3 is TGCAGTGCTAAGGGACTAGCGGATTACGAGCAGTACTTC. This gives the protein CSAKGLADYEQYF.

J is TRBJ2-2 and V is TRBV9, with D uncertain. The CDR3 loop spans 13 amino acids. Germline CDR1 is SGDLS and CDR2 is YYNGEE. The V end was cut by 1 base, the J end by 0 bases, with 1 base between. CDR3 bases: TGTGCCAGCAGCGTACCGAACACCGGGGAGCTGTTTTTT. It specifies CASSVPNTGELFF.

This clonotype has a count of ten or more. This sequence joins TRBV9 and TRBJ2-1, with TRBD2 matching 8 bases. The germline CDR1 and CDR2 sequences are SGDLS and YYNGEE. The CDR3 totals 16 residues. Germline trimming cut 3 bases from V and 7 bases from J; bases unmatched to any gene: 12. The CDR3 loop is CASSESSGRIANEQFF. CDR3 coding DNA: TGTGCCAGCAGCGAATCCAGCGGGAGAATTGCGAATGAGCAGTTCTTC. The full variable domain, rest sourced from reference TRBV9 and TRBJ2-1, is DSGVTQTPKHLITATGQRVTLRCSPRSGDLSVYWYQQSLDQGLQFLIQYYNGEERAKGNILERFSAQQFPDLHSELNLSSLELGDSALYFCASSESSGRIANEQFFGPGTRLTVL.